Following are 19 T cell receptor beta chains from one sample sequenced in a study of a mutant IDH1 vaccine in newly diagnosed glioma (dated by TCRdb to the early 2020s). Libraries came from the immunoSEQ multiplex PCR assay. TCRdb's version of the immuneACCESS table is confined to in-frame rearrangements and falls short of the full clone set. An unresolved V gene accounts for under half of the shortfall where checked; the remainder is of unknown origin. The table for this sample lists 85,000 to 100,000 clones; roughly 90% of them were counted only once. The ten largest account for roughly 0.54% of the sample. What this sample's time point label stands for: baseline, week 1 (first vaccination visit). The sample's treatment or condition label, in plain terms: pre-vaccination baseline after standard-of-care therapy. This sample comprised PBMCs, obtained from a glioma patient treated with radiotherapy, temozolomide or both. These TCRs come from a woman in her forties or fifties with glioma.

Written as DNA, the CDR3 is TGCGCCAGCAGCTCCCAGGGGAAGGACACTGAAGCTTTCTTT. Protein: CASSSQGKDTEAFF. The chain couples TRBV5-1 to TRBJ1-1; D is perhaps TRBD1 (6 bases). The V end lost 3 bases, the J end lost 3 bases, and 12 bases lay between the germline ends. CDR3 length: 14 residues. The germline gives CDR1 SGHRS, CDR2 YFSETQ.

This chain joins TRBV6-5 and TRBJ1-2; D unresolved. Germline CDR1 is MNHEY and CDR2 is SVGAGI. V dropped 0 bases and J dropped 3 bases, with 11 bases sitting between them. The CDR3 is 15 residues long. CDR3: CASSYSEGLDYGYTF. In DNA form, the CDR3 reads TGTGCCAGCAGTTACTCAGAGGGTCTGGACTATGGCTACACCTTC.

This clone was observed a single time. V gene TRBV5-1 combines with J gene TRBJ2-5, with 9 bases aligning to TRBD2. Germline V gene sequence: CDR1 SGHRS, CDR2 YFSETQ. V lost 4 bases, J lost 3 bases, and 10 bases stayed unmatched. CDR3 size: 16 residues. Written as DNA, the CDR3 is TGCGCCAGCAGCCAACCCTCAGCGGGAGGAAAAGAGACCCAGTACTTC. Translating it yields CASSQPSAGGKETQYF.

The V call is TRBV9, the J call TRBJ2-5; maybe TRBD2 (7 bases). Trimming shortened V by 1 base and J by 7 bases, and 14 bases separated the two germline ends. Germline CDR1 SGDLS, CDR2 YYNGEE. This CDR3 comprises 14 residues. CDR3 coding DNA: TGTGCCAGCAGCGTATATCCAGGGGAGGGGACCCAGTACTTC. This translates into CASSVYPGEGTQYF.

The chain is built from TRBV4-1 and TRBJ2-3; D is ambiguous. Looked up from germline, CDR1 is MGHRA and CDR2 is YSYEKL. V gave up 1 base and J gave up 2 bases, with 4 bases separating them. The CDR3 is made up of 13 amino acids. The CDR3 is CASSQGLTDTQYF. CDR3 sequence (DNA): TGCGCCAGCAGCCAAGGACTCACAGATACGCAGTATTTT.

The chain has TRBV11-2 and TRBJ1-4; D unresolved. The CDR3 consists of 12 residues. Trimming left V 3 bases short and J 8 bases short, with 7 bases between. Germline CDR1 reads SGHAT; CDR2 reads FQNNGV. CDR3 nucleotide sequence: TGTGCCAGCAGCTTTCGCCGGGAAAAACTGTTTTTT. It encodes CASSFRREKLFF. The whole variable domain, filled in from reference TRBV11-2 and TRBJ1-4, reads EAGVAQSPRYKIIEKRQSVAFWCNPISGHATLYWYQQILGQGPKLLIQFQNNGVVDDSQLPKDRFSAERLKGVDSTLKIQPAKLEDSAVYLCASSFRREKLFFGSGTQLSVL.

The sample holds a few counts of this clone. The V call is TRBV6-5, the J call TRBJ1-6, with TRBD1 matching 7 bases. Per germline, CDR1 MNHEY and CDR2 SVGAGI. V lost 6 bases and J lost 7; bases outside the gene matches: 6. This CDR3 has 14 amino acids. The CDR3: CASSRQGANSPLHF. Here the CDR3 DNA reads TGTGCCAGCAGCCGACAGGGCGCGAATTCACCCCTCCACTTT.

This sequence joins TRBV15 and TRBJ1-2; a possible D gene is TRBD1 (5 bases). The CDR3 runs to 13 residues. Between the trimmed V and J ends, which lost 6 bases and 6 bases, there was a span of 14 bases. Germline V CDR1 and CDR2: LNHNV, YYDKDF (reference sequence). CDR3 region: CATSPRRGDGYTF. In nucleotides, the CDR3 is TGTGCCACCAGTCCACGTCGGGGCGATGGCTACACCTTC. The complete variable domain, with remaining parts taken from reference TRBV15 and TRBJ1-2, reads DAMVIQNPRYQVTQFGKPVTLSCSQTLNHNVMYWYQQKSSQAPKLLFHYYDKDFNNEADTPDNFQSRRPNTSFCFLDIRSPGLGDTAMYLCATSPRRGDGYTFGSGTRLTVV.

The V gene is TRBV6-1, the J gene TRBJ1-5; 9 bases map to TRBD1. From germline, CDR1 is MNHNS and CDR2 SASEGT. The CDR3 consists of 15 residues. V lost 2 bases to trimming and J lost 6 bases; unmatched junction nucleotides: 5. The CDR3 spells CASSETQGARQPQHF. Written as DNA, the CDR3 is TGTGCCAGCAGTGAAACACAGGGGGCGCGTCAGCCCCAGCATTTT.

This CDR3 reads CASTWTSGRPSSYNEQFF. The DNA for the CDR3 is TGCGCCAGCACCTGGACTAGCGGGAGGCCCAGCTCCTACAATGAGCAGTTCTTC. This chain joins TRBV5-1 and TRBJ2-1, with 14 bases lining up with TRBD2. The ends lost 6 bases at V and 0 bases at J; junction bases unmatched: 8. Germline V gene lookup returns CDR1 SGHRS and CDR2 YFSETQ. This CDR3 contains 18 residues.

The gene calls are TRBV7-3 and TRBJ2-7; a possible D gene is TRBD1 (6 bases). This CDR3 is built from 15 residues. With 3 bases removed from V and 8 bases from J, the gap between germline ends came to 20 bases. Germline lookup yields CDR1 SGHTA and CDR2 FQGTGA. The DNA for the CDR3 is TGTGCCAGCAGCTTCGGCGCCTCAATGGGGGCGAAGCAGTACTTC. It is translated as CASSFGASMGAKQYF.

The chain is built from TRBV2 and TRBJ2-2; D is undetermined. The CDR3 contains 13 residues. Trimming shortened V by 10 bases and J by 6 bases, and 15 bases separated the two germline ends. The germline CDR1 and CDR2 sequences are SNHLY and FYNNEI. The CDR3 bases are TGTGCCACCCTCAAACTGGTGGCCGGGGAGCTGTTTTTT. It translates to CATLKLVAGELFF.

J is TRBJ2-6 and V is TRBV7-2; D call uncertain. The CDR3 is 16 residues long. Germline CDR1 SGHTA, CDR2 FQGNSA. The ends were cut back, 1 base at V and 0 bases at J, with 7 bases in the middle. The CDR3, as DNA: TGTGCCAGCAGCTTAGAAGGTAGCTCTGGGGCCAACGTCCTGACTTTC. It translates to CASSLEGSSGANVLTF.

This clone appeared a few times. This rearrangement joins TRBV19 to TRBJ2-1; 8 nucleotides agree with TRBD1. Germline V gene data show CDR1 as LNHDA and CDR2 as SQIVND (reference sequence). The trim removed 4 bases at V and 8 bases at J, leaving 4 bases unmatched. The CDR3 is 13 residues long. This CDR3 is CASSTRTGYEQFF. DNA for the CDR3: TGTGCCAGTAGTACAAGGACAGGGTATGAGCAGTTCTTC.

J is TRBJ1-2 and V is TRBV27, with D possibly TRBD1 on 6 matching bases. Per the germline V gene, CDR1 is MNHEY and CDR2 is SMNVEV (reference sequence). The CDR3 consists of 14 residues. V was shortened by 2 bases and J by 8 bases, with 15 bases between the two germline ends. In DNA, the CDR3 is TGTGCCAGCAGTTTAACAGGGCCCTCTGGGGGCTACACCTTC. Protein sequence: CASSLTGPSGGYTF.

This sequence joins TRBV9 and TRBJ2-3, with a possible D match to TRBD1 (6 bases). CDR1 and CDR2 from the germline V gene are SGDLS and YYNGEE. The CDR3 runs 15 residues. V lost 3 bases to trimming and J lost 4 bases, with 15 bases between them. The CDR3 loop reads CASSAGTIGADTQYF. The CDR3 coding sequence is TGTGCCAGCAGCGCGGGGACAATCGGTGCAGATACGCAGTATTTT.

The rearrangement uses TRBV11-1 and TRBJ2-7, with D possibly TRBD2 on 7 matching bases. Germline V gene sequence: CDR1 SGHAT, CDR2 FQDESV (reference sequence). The germline V and J ends were trimmed by 5 bases and 4 bases, with 18 bases remaining between them. This CDR3 comprises 15 residues. The CDR3 region is CASSRGGGGSYEQYF. CDR3 DNA: TGTGCCAGCAGCCGCGGTGGCGGGGGCTCATACGAGCAGTACTTC.

J is TRBJ1-3 and V is TRBV5-1, with D perhaps TRBD1 (6 bases). V lost 4 bases to trimming and J lost 1 base, with 15 bases between them. CDR3 length equals 16 residues. CDR1 and CDR2 from the germline V gene are SGHRS and YFSETQ. The CDR3 loop is CASSPAGALSGNTIYF. The CDR3 DNA reads TGCGCCAGCAGCCCGGCAGGGGCTCTTTCTGGAAACACCATATATTTT.

This chain links TRBV4-1 with TRBJ2-6; possibly TRBD2 for D (6 bases). V was pared by 0 bases and J by 0 bases, with 12 bases between. Germline CDR1 MGHRA, CDR2 YSYEKL. The CDR3 is 18 amino acids. CDR3 nucleotide sequence: TGCGCCAGCAGCCAAGATTTTCAGACTAGCTCTGGGGCCAACGTCCTGACTTTC. It translates to CASSQDFQTSSGANVLTF.